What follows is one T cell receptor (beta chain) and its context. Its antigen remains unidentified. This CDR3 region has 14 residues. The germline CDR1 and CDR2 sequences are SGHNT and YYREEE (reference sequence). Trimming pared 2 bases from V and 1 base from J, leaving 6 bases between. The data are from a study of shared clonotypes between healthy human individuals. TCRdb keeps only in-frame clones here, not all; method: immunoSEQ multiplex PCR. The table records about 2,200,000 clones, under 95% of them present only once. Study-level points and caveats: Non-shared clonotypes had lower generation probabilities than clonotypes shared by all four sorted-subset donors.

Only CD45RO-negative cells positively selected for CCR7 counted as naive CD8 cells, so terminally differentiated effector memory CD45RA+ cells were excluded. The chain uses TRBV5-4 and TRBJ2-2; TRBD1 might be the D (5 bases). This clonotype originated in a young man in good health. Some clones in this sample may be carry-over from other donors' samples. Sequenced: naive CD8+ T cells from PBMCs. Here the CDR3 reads CASSFDRNTGELFF. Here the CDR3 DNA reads TGTGCCAGCAGCTTCGACAGGAACACCGGGGAGCTGTTTTTT.